This TCR beta chain was found in a study of T cells in women clearing cervical HPV infection. Generated by immunoSEQ multiplex PCR, the TCRdb table keeps only in-frame clones and is missing some. This listing includes around 44,000 clones. The sequenced sample consisted of blood buffy coat. The TCR was taken from a woman between 18 and 69 years old with a cervical HPV16 infection that either progressed to CIN3+ or cleared (not recorded which).

CDR3 region: CASSRTGLGEAFF. The DNA read from the CDR3 is TGTGCCAGCAGTCGGACAGGGTTGGGTGAA. The chain recombines TRBV12-3 or TRBV12-4 with TRBJ1-1; 8 bases align to TRBD1. The CDR3 end lies 3 residues beyond the end of the read and is filled in from the germline J gene. Germline trimming cut 5 bases from V and 7 bases from J; bases unmatched to any gene: 6. The CDR3 length is 13 residues.